The entry below gives a single T cell receptor (beta chain) sequence along with its context. Assay used: immunoSEQ multiplex PCR; TCRdb lists only in-frame clones, some missing. Among around 140,000 clones listed, about nine tenths were seen once. The V gene lost 6 bases and the J gene lost 3 bases, with 12 bases spanning the gap. Germline values: CDR1 SNHLY, CDR2 FYNNEI. The CDR3 sequence is 14 residues long. This sample was taken from a study of T cell responses to AZD1222 COVID-19 vaccine. The chain employs TRBV2 and TRBJ2-1, with TRBD2 as a possible D gene (5 bases). The sequence derives from an adult in good health. The material sequenced was peripheral blood, taken on day 0 of AZD1222 vaccination. The CDR3: CASSTRSGYNEQFF. The CDR3 bases are TGTGCCAGCAGCACCCGAAGCGGCTACAATGAGCAGTTCTTC.